The 3 T cell receptor beta chains below all came from one sample that was sequenced in a study of cytomegalovirus exposure and HLA in healthy donors. PCR involved 60 Vbeta and 13 Jbeta primers. Only in-frame clones appear in the TCRdb table, and some are missing; sequencing was by immunoSEQ multiplex PCR. The sample carries around 180,000 clones, 80% to 90% recorded once. The sequencing sample was made of PBMCs. Receptors originate from a male donor in good health and CMV-seronegative.

V and J are TRBV29-1 and TRBJ1-4, with a possible D match to TRBD1 (5 bases). V lost 2 bases to trimming and J lost 5 bases, with 9 bases between them. The CDR3 runs 13 residues. Germline V gene lookup returns CDR1 SQVTM and CDR2 ANQGSEA. Here the CDR3 reads CSVETGRNEKLFF. The CDR3 DNA follows: TGCAGCGTTGAAACAGGAAGGAATGAAAAACTGTTTTTT.

J is TRBJ2-3 and V is TRBV7-3; D gene ambiguous. V lost 2 bases to trimming and J lost 1 base, with 4 bases between them. CDR3 size: 13 residues. CDR1 SGHTA and CDR2 FQGTGA come from the germline V gene. As DNA, the CDR3 is TGTGCCAGCAGCTTAGTAGGCACAGATACGCAGTATTTT. Its protein is CASSLVGTDTQYF.

This clone has a single count. Within the sample, other DNA sequences also encode this same CDR3. This rearrangement joins TRBV6-1 to TRBJ2-2; 10 bases agree with TRBD2. With 0 bases clipped from V and 7 bases from J, the junction kept 8 bases outside the gene matches. Germline V gene sequence: CDR1 MNHNS, CDR2 SASEGT. This CDR3 contains 17 residues. CDR3 residues: CASSEALVAGGGGELFF. The CDR3 DNA reads TGTGCCAGCAGTGAAGCGTTGGTAGCGGGGGGCGGCGGGGAGCTGTTTTTT.